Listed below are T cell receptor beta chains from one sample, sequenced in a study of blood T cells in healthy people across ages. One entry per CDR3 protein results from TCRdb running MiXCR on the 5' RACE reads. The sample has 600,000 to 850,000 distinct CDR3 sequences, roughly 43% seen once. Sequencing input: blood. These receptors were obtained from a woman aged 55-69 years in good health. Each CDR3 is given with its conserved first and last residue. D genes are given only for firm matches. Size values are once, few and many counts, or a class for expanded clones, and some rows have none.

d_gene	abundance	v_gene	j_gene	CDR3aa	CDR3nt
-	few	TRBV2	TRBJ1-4	CASRLTGNEKLFF	TGTGCCAGCCGACTAACGGGGAATGAAAAACTGTTTTTT
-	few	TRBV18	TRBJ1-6	CASSQFDRSNSPLHF	TGTGCCAGCTCACAATTCGACAGGAGCAATTCACCCCTCCACTTT
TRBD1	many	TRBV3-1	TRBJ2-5	CASSHLQGAGETQYF	TGTGCCAGCAGCCACCTACAGGGGGCTGGAGAGACCCAGTACTTC
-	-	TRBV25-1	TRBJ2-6	CASSGLVTSLSGANVLTF	TGTGCCAGCAGTGGTTTAGTGACAAGCCTCTCTGGGGCCAACGTCCTGACTTTC
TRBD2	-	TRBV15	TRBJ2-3	CATGRGSGAEGTDTQYF	TGTGCCACCGGCAGAGGGAGCGGGGCTGAAGGCACAGATACGCAGTATTTT
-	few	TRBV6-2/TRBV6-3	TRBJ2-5	CASTALDEQYF	TGTGCCAGCACCGCCCTGGATGAGCAGTACTTC
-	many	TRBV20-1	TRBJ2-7	CSARLLGRRPYEQYF	TGCAGTGCTAGACTATTGGGGCGTAGACCTTACGAGCAGTACTTC
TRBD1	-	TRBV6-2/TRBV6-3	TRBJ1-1	CASGRQGAANTEAFF	TGTGCCAGCGGTAGACAGGGGGCCGCGAACACTGAAGCTTTCTTT
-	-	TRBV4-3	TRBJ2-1	CASSLTSQGEQFF	TGCGCCAGCAGCCTAACCTCCCAAGGTGAGCAGTTCTTC
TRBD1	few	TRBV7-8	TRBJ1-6	CASSPRQGSNNSPLHF	TGTGCCAGCAGCCCACGACAGGGATCGAATAATTCACCCCTCCACTTT
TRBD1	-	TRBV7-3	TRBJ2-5	CASSSGQGTEQYF	TGTGCCAGCAGCTCCGGACAGGGAACTGAGCAGTACTTC
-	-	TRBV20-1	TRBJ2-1	CSARVSPTWGEQFF	TGCAGTGCTAGAGTTAGCCCTACCTGGGGTGAGCAGTTCTTC
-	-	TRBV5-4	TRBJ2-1	CASSLEGSRGNEQFF	TGTGCCAGCAGCTTGGAGGGAAGTAGGGGAAATGAGCAGTTCTTC
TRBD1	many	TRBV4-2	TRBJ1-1	CASSQDQGQGASAFF	TGTGCCAGCAGCCAAGATCAAGGACAGGGGGCTTCAGCTTTCTTT
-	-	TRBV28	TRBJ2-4	CASSSRCIQYF	TGTGCCAGCAGTTCCCGGTGCATTCAGTACTTC
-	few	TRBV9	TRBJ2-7	CASSAGDGPAYEQYF	TGTGCCAGCAGCGCTGGGGACGGACCCGCCTACGAGCAGTACTTC
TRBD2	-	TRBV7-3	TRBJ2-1	CASSLKAGDSSSYNEQFF	TGTGCCAGCAGCTTAAAAGCGGGGGATTCAAGCTCCTACAATGAGCAGTTCTTC
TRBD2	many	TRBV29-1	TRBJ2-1	CSVSETSDKSYNEQFF	TGCAGCGTTTCAGAAACTAGCGATAAAAGCTACAATGAGCAGTTCTTC
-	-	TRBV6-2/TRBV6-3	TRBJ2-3	CASSGPTTTDTQYF	TGTGCCAGTTCTGGACCGACCACAACAGATACGCAGTATTTT
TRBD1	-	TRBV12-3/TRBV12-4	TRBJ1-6	CASSLRPGQNSPLHF	TGTGCCAGCAGTCTCCGGCCGGGACAGAATTCACCCCTCCACTTT